This entry lists 19 T cell receptor beta chains sequenced from one sample in a study of beta chain features in type 1 diabetes. Sequencing targeted expressed TCRB transcripts, as all isolated RNA had been reverse transcribed. Sequencing used immunoSEQ multiplex PCR; TCRdb keeps in-frame clones, though not all of them. This sample yields approximately 600,000 clones, of which around 12% are seen a single time; around 0.12% belongs to the top ten. These receptors are not linked to any known antigen. The study, taken as a whole, reports: TCRB CDR3s were moderately but significantly shorter in Type 1 diabetes patients in all four CD4+ subsets.

Sequenced: naive CD4+ T cells from blood. The receptor set was obtained from a man aged 25-40 years with type 1 diabetes.

V and J are TRBV7-2 and TRBJ2-7; the match to TRBD1 covers 7 bases. The CDR3 consists of 15 residues. CDR1 is SGHTA, CDR2 FQGNSA, per germline. The ends lost 5 bases at V and 0 bases at J; junction bases unmatched: 7. DNA for the CDR3: TGTGCCAGCAGCGACAGGGCCGAAAGCTCCTACGAGCAGTACTTC. Translating it yields CASSDRAESSYEQYF.

Remarks on this clone: Other DNA sequences from this sample encode an identical CDR3 as well. The chain couples TRBV7-8 to TRBJ2-4; D is unclear. CDR1 is SGHVS, CDR2 FQNEAQ, per germline. V dropped 3 bases and J dropped 5 bases, with 5 bases sitting between them. There are 12 residues in the CDR3. The CDR3: CASSLDQNIQYF. The DNA of the CDR3 is TGTGCCAGCAGCTTGGACCAAAACATTCAGTACTTC.

This clone was observed a handful of times. The chain combines TRBV4-3 with TRBJ2-1; either TRBD1 or TRBD2 may fit D (5 bases each). CDR1 is LGHNA, CDR2 YSLEER, per germline. The CDR3 runs 16 residues. Trimming cost V 2 bases and J 10 bases, with 21 bases left between them. The CDR3 sequence: CASSQLGGSPRDEQFF. DNA for the CDR3: TGCGCCAGCAGCCAACTTGGGGGTTCCCCTAGGGACGAGCAGTTCTTC.

This clone was recorded a few times. The chain couples TRBV6-1 to TRBJ1-5; D is ambiguous. This CDR3 has 14 amino acids. Germline-derived CDR1 and CDR2 are MNHNS and SASEGT. Trimming removed 8 bases at V and 3 bases at J, with 14 bases between. The CDR3 nucleotides are TGTGCCAGCGTTAATGGGGTAGCCAATCAGCCCCAGCATTTT. It translates to CASVNGVANQPQHF.

The J gene is TRBJ2-7, the V gene TRBV7-9; tentatively, D is TRBD1 (6 bases). Per the germline V gene, CDR1 is SEHNR and CDR2 is FQNEAQ (reference sequence). The germline V and J ends were trimmed by 1 base and 6 bases, with 10 bases remaining between them. The CDR3 has 13 residues. CDR3 residues: CASSLGTGTEQYF. DNA of the CDR3: TGTGCCAGCAGCTTAGGTACAGGGACCGAGCAGTACTTC.

This clone was counted a few times. This chain connects TRBV4-3 to TRBJ2-3, with D possibly TRBD2 on 6 matching bases. This CDR3 spans 15 amino acids. Trimming took 4 bases from V and 2 from J, leaving 13 bases between them. Germline lookup yields CDR1 LGHNA and CDR2 YSLEER. The CDR3 bases are TGCGCCAGCAGCCGGGGGGTCCAACCCACAGATACGCAGTATTTT. Translation gives CASSRGVQPTDTQYF.

V and J are TRBV11-2 and TRBJ2-3; 8 bases are a match to TRBD2. The V and J ends lost 4 bases and 2 bases, in that order; junction bases with no gene match: 5. Germline V gene sequence: CDR1 SGHAT, CDR2 FQNNGV. This CDR3 is built from 15 residues. The CDR3 bases are TGTGCCAGCAGCTCGAGTAGCGGGGACACAGATACGCAGTATTTT. This codes for CASSSSSGDTDTQYF.

The chain uses TRBV5-1 and TRBJ2-5; TRBD2 agrees at 10 bases. Per the germline V gene, CDR1 is SGHRS and CDR2 is YFSETQ. The CDR3 contains 14 residues. The V segment lost 3 bases and the J segment 4 bases; nucleotides outside the gene matches: 3. The CDR3 here is CASSSAGGRETQYF. The CDR3 DNA reads TGCGCCAGCAGCTCAGCGGGGGGGCGAGAGACCCAGTACTTC.

The chain recombines TRBV5-4 with TRBJ2-3; the match to TRBD2 covers 9 bases. The junction had 4 bases not matched to a gene; V was cut back by 0 bases and J by 2 bases. The germline gives CDR1 SGHNT, CDR2 YYREEE (reference sequence). The CDR3 loop spans 16 amino acids. CDR3 sequence: CASSLAPSGNTDTQYF. As DNA, the CDR3 is TGTGCCAGCAGCTTGGCGCCTAGCGGGAACACAGATACGCAGTATTTT.

The chain combines TRBV14 with TRBJ2-5; perhaps TRBD1 as D (6 bases). V gave up 4 bases and J gave up 1 base, with 10 bases separating them. Germline CDR1 and CDR2: SGHDN and FVKESK. The CDR3 has 14 residues. CDR3 amino acids: CASSRRTAQETQYF. The CDR3 DNA reads as TGTGCCAGCAGCCGACGGACAGCCCAAGAGACCCAGTACTTC.

This chain joins TRBV6-5 and TRBJ1-1; no clear D gene. V lost 2 bases, J lost 1 base, and 8 bases lay in between. Germline CDR1 MNHEY, CDR2 SVGAGI. The CDR3 spans 14 residues. CDR3 DNA: TGTGCCAGCAGTTACCGACTGAAGAACACTGAAGCTTTCTTT. Its protein product is CASSYRLKNTEAFF.

This clone occurred a few times. This sequence joins TRBV19 and TRBJ1-5; the D gene is possibly TRBD1 (5 bases). Germline V CDR1 and CDR2: LNHDA, SQIVND (reference sequence). The CDR3 has 12 amino acids. Trimming left V 5 bases short and J 6 bases short, with 8 bases between. CDR3 bases: TGTGCCAGTAGTCCAGGGCGTCAGCCCCAGCATTTT. Translation: CASSPGRQPQHF.

The V and J genes are TRBV19 and TRBJ1-1; no clear D gene. Germline V CDR1 and CDR2: LNHDA, SQIVND (reference sequence). The germline V and J ends were trimmed by 4 bases and 1 base, with 13 bases remaining between them. The CDR3 covers 15 residues. CDR3: CASSTKARKNTEAFF. The CDR3 DNA reads as TGTGCCAGTAGTACAAAGGCGCGGAAGAACACTGAAGCTTTCTTT.

The chain joins TRBV5-4 to TRBJ2-1; D is undetermined. Trimming shortened V by 3 bases and J by 9 bases, and 10 bases separated the two germline ends. The length of the CDR3 is 12 residues. Looked up from germline, CDR1 is SGHNT and CDR2 is YYREEE (reference sequence). CDR3 coding DNA: TGTGCCAGCAGCTCCTTGGACGGTGAGCAGTTCTTC. It encodes CASSSLDGEQFF.

The gene calls are TRBV11-3 and TRBJ2-3; D possibly corresponds to TRBD1 (5 bases). This CDR3 has 13 amino acids. The V gene lost 5 bases and the J gene lost 2 bases, with 8 bases spanning the gap. Germline V gives CDR1 SGHNT, CDR2 YENEEA. This chain's CDR3 is CASSTRVTDTQYF. CDR3 nucleotides: TGTGCCAGCAGCACCAGGGTCACAGATACGCAGTATTTT. The variable domain in full, with the rest retrieved from reference TRBV11-3 and TRBJ2-3, is EAGVVQSPRYKIIEKKQPVAFWCNPISGHNTLYWYLQNLGQGPELLIRYENEEAVDDSQLPKDRFSAERLKGVDSTLKIQPAELGDSAVYLCASSTRVTDTQYFGPGTRLTVL.

This clone showed up just a few times. The chain couples TRBV10-3 to TRBJ1-5; D is perhaps TRBD1 (5 bases). CDR1 ENHRY and CDR2 SYGVKD come from the germline V gene. The CDR3 consists of 14 residues. With 8 bases removed from V and 0 bases from J, the gap between germline ends came to 11 bases. DNA of the CDR3: TGTGCCATCGGGGACTTGTATAGCAATCAGCCCCAGCATTTT. Translation gives CAIGDLYSNQPQHF.

The V gene is TRBV6-5, the J gene TRBJ2-5; TRBD1 matches at 10 bases. Looked up from germline, CDR1 is MNHEY and CDR2 is SVGAGI. The J segment lost 5 bases and the V segment lost 2 bases, leaving 5 bases of the junction unmatched. This CDR3 spans 15 amino acids. In nucleotides, the CDR3 is TGTGCCAGCAGTTACGGCGGGACAGGGGCCGAGACCCAGTACTTC. Encoded protein: CASSYGGTGAETQYF.

This chain links TRBV5-4 with TRBJ1-2; 9 positions match TRBD1. V trimming: 3 bases; J trimming: 6 bases; junction bases outside the gene matches: 3. Germline CDR1 SGHNT, CDR2 YYREEE (reference sequence). The CDR3 has 13 residues. DNA of the CDR3: TGTGCCAGCAGCTCACAGGGGGCAGATGGCTACACCTTC. Translating gives CASSSQGADGYTF.

This chain connects TRBV2 to TRBJ2-1; 9 nucleotides align to TRBD2. The germline CDR1 and CDR2 sequences are SNHLY and FYNNEI. With 7 bases clipped from V and 8 bases from J, the junction kept 9 bases outside the gene matches. The CDR3 runs 14 residues. In nucleotides, the CDR3 is TGTGCCAGCATGGGCCTAGCGGGGTACCATGAGCAGTTCTTC. Its translation is CASMGLAGYHEQFF. The complete variable domain, with remaining parts taken from reference TRBV2 and TRBJ2-1, reads EPEVTQTPSHQVTQMGQEVILRCVPISNHLYFYWYRQILGQKVEFLVSFYNNEISEKSEIFDDQFSVERPDGSNFTLKIRSTKLEDSAMYFCASMGLAGYHEQFFGPGTRLTVL.